Below are 21 T cell receptor beta chains sequenced from a single sample in a study of tissue T cells after allogeneic stem cell transplantation. Using immunoSEQ multiplex PCR, the repertoire was profiled, and TCRdb retains in-frame clones only, with some absent. In the table there are around 25,000 clones, less than 95% of which are singletons. This specimen consisted of blood, obtained before transplantation. These receptors all come from a male donor aged 60 or over who later had graft-versus-host disease after an allogeneic stem cell transplant.

V is TRBV19 and J is TRBJ2-7, with TRBD1 matching 9 bases. Losses at the gene ends were 5 bases for V and 2 bases for J; bases not matched to a gene: 10. The CDR3 extends over 16 amino acids. Germline CDR1 is LNHDA and CDR2 is SQIVND (reference sequence). CDR3 DNA: TGTGCCAGTAGTGCTACCGGGACAGGGAAACCCTACGAGCAGTACTTC. It encodes CASSATGTGKPYEQYF.

J is TRBJ1-1 and V is TRBV7-9, with D tentatively TRBD1 (6 bases). V gave up 5 bases and J gave up 1 base, with 17 bases separating them. Germline V gives CDR1 SEHNR, CDR2 FQNEAQ (reference sequence). This CDR3 spans 16 amino acids. This CDR3 reads CASSRGSQGKNTEAFF. CDR3 nucleotide sequence: TGTGCCAGCAGCAGAGGATCACAGGGAAAGAACACTGAAGCTTTCTTT. Filled out from reference TRBV7-9 and TRBJ1-1, the complete variable domain reads DTGVSQNPRHKITKRGQNVTFRCDPISEHNRLYWYRQTLGQGPEFLTYFQNEAQLEKSRLLSDRFSAERPKGSFSTLEIQRTEQGDSAMYLCASSRGSQGKNTEAFFGQGTRLTVV.

V and J are TRBV7-3 and TRBJ1-1; TRBD1 matches 7 bases. The germline CDR1 and CDR2 sequences are SGHTA and FQGTGA. With 2 bases clipped from V and 5 bases from J, the junction kept 8 bases outside the gene matches. This CDR3 comprises 15 residues. This chain's CDR3 is CASSLVPAGGTEAFF. Here the CDR3 DNA reads TGTGCCAGCAGCTTAGTTCCGGCAGGGGGAACTGAAGCTTTCTTT. Drawing the rest from reference TRBV7-3 and TRBJ1-1, the complete variable domain is GAGVSQTPSNKVTEKGKYVELRCDPISGHTALYWYRQSLGQGPEFLIYFQGTGAADDSGLPNDRFFAVRPEGSVSTLKIQRTERGDSAVYLCASSLVPAGGTEAFFGQGTRLTVV.

A single count supports this clone. This chain uses TRBV27 with TRBJ1-1; D uncertain. CDR3 size: 13 residues. The V gene lost 4 bases and the J gene lost 6 bases, with 12 bases spanning the gap. Germline V CDR1 and CDR2: MNHEY, SMNVEV (reference sequence). Written as DNA, the CDR3 is TGTGCCAGCAGTTCCGGTTACCGGGCTGAAGCTTTCTTT. Protein sequence: CASSSGYRAEAFF.

This clone was counted a single time. The gene calls are TRBV25-1 and TRBJ2-7; D remains ambiguous. The ends were cut back, 6 bases at V and 3 bases at J, with 12 bases in the middle. Germline V CDR1 and CDR2: MGHDK, SYGVNS. The CDR3 totals 13 residues. The CDR3 is CASRTPGDYEQYF. CDR3 nucleotides: TGTGCCAGCAGGACGCCAGGAGACTACGAGCAGTACTTC.

The chain employs TRBV6-5 and TRBJ2-7; D may correspond to TRBD1 or TRBD2 (5 bases each). The CDR3 has 14 residues. V gave up 6 bases and J gave up 0 bases, with 12 bases separating them. The V gene's germline CDR1 is MNHEY and CDR2 SVGAGI. For the CDR3, the DNA is TGTGCCAGCAGGGGGCTGGGACGCTCCTACGAGCAGTACTTC. Protein product: CASRGLGRSYEQYF.

This clone was observed a handful of times. The V and J genes are TRBV9 and TRBJ2-1; D might be TRBD2 (5 bases). Trimming left V 0 bases short and J 2 bases short, with 6 bases between. Germline V CDR1 and CDR2: SGDLS, YYNGEE. The CDR3 runs to 14 residues. The CDR3 bases are TGTGCCAGCAGCGTAGGCGGGCCCTACAATGAGCAGTTCTTC. Translated, it gives CASSVGGPYNEQFF.

The chain joins TRBV9 to TRBJ2-1; D gene ambiguous. The CDR3 extends over 14 amino acids. Per the germline V gene, CDR1 is SGDLS and CDR2 is YYNGEE. Trimming removed 0 bases from V and 8 bases from J, with 12 bases in between. The CDR3 DNA reads TGTGCCAGCAGCGTAGGGGCTAGTTTCGATGAGCAGTTCTTC. Its translation: CASSVGASFDEQFF.

This clone was seen more than once but under ten times. CDR3 bases: TGCGCCAGCAGGCAGGACAGGGCCCTCAGCACTGAAGCTTTCTTT. Residues: CASRQDRALSTEAFF. The chain joins TRBV4-1 to TRBJ1-1, with 8 bases that match TRBD1. The germline V gene has CDR1 MGHRA and CDR2 YSYEKL. The length of the CDR3 is 15 residues. After removal of 6 bases from V and 4 bases from J, the junction contained 10 bases not matched to a gene.

V and J are TRBV12-3 or TRBV12-4 and TRBJ2-7, with a possible D match to TRBD1 (6 bases). V lost 5 bases and J lost 2, with 10 bases in between. CDR3 length equals 13 residues. This CDR3 is CASSTGQTYEQYF. The CDR3 region has the DNA TGTGCCAGCAGTACAGGACAGACCTACGAGCAGTACTTC.

The rearrangement uses TRBV4-2 and TRBJ2-2; D is tentatively TRBD1 or TRBD2 (6 bases each). The CDR3 covers 18 residues. Germline V gene data show CDR1 as LGHNA and CDR2 as YNFKEQ. The V and J ends lost 1 base and 4 bases respectively, with 19 bases between them. CDR3 sequence: CASSQASFRGAVTGELFF. CDR3 nucleotides: TGTGCCAGCAGCCAAGCGTCGTTTAGGGGGGCCGTCACCGGGGAGCTGTTTTTT.

The chain employs TRBV30 and TRBJ1-1; D call uncertain. The germline V and J ends were trimmed by 2 bases and 4 bases, with 14 bases remaining between them. Germline CDR1 and CDR2: GTSNPN and SVGIG (reference sequence). CDR3 length equals 14 residues. In nucleotides, the CDR3 is TGTGCCTGGAGTAAGGAGCATCGGGGCACTGAAGCTTTCTTT. This gives the protein CAWSKEHRGTEAFF.

The V call is TRBV7-2, the J call TRBJ1-2; tentative D call: TRBD1 (6 bases). Looked up from germline, CDR1 is SGHTA and CDR2 is FQGNSA. V lost 7 bases to trimming and J lost 8 bases, with 23 bases between them. The CDR3 sequence is 15 residues long. CDR3 protein: CASTQGQGGLGGYTF. DNA of the CDR3: TGTGCCAGCACTCAGGGGCAGGGCGGCCTAGGCGGCTACACCTTC.

The chain employs TRBV24-1 and TRBJ1-4; tentatively, D is TRBD1 (5 bases). V was clipped by 4 bases and J by 1 base, with 9 bases between them. The CDR3 loop spans 15 amino acids. Germline CDR1 and CDR2: KGHDR and SFDVKD. The CDR3 sequence is CATSEPGRTNEKLFF. The CDR3 DNA reads TGTGCCACCAGTGAGCCAGGGCGAACTAATGAAAAACTGTTTTTT.

The chain combines TRBV19 with TRBJ2-1; 11 nucleotides line up with TRBD2. V lost 0 bases to trimming and J lost 0 bases; unmatched junction nucleotides: 7. Germline V CDR1 and CDR2: LNHDA, SQIVND (reference sequence). The CDR3 contains 19 residues. CDR3 residues: CASSIEGPSGGYSYNEQFF. CDR3 nucleotides: TGTGCCAGTAGTATAGAGGGGCCTAGCGGGGGGTACTCCTACAATGAGCAGTTCTTC.

On this clone: One end of the junction is discordant with germline, which a read error may explain. The chain employs TRBV18 and TRBJ2-6, with D possibly called TRBD1 or TRBD2 (6 bases each). From germline, CDR1 is KGHSH and CDR2 LQKENI. The CDR3 runs to 17 residues. The CDR3 DNA follows: TGTGCCAGCCCACCGGGGGCCCTAAGCTCTGGGGCCAACGTCCTGACTTTC. Amino acids: CASPPGALSSGANVLTF.

The chain employs TRBV20-1 and TRBJ1-5; the D gene is possibly TRBD1 (5 bases). Germline V gene lookup returns CDR1 DFQATT and CDR2 SNEGSKA (reference sequence). The V gene lost 3 bases and the J gene lost 3 bases, with 9 bases spanning the gap. The CDR3 contains 13 residues. DNA of the CDR3: TGCAGTGCTAGTCAGGGCTCCAATCAGCCCCAGCATTTT. Residues: CSASQGSNQPQHF.

The chain links TRBV9 to TRBJ1-1, with D unresolved. V lost 0 bases to trimming and J lost 4 bases, with 10 bases between them. The CDR3 has 14 amino acids. The germline gives CDR1 SGDLS, CDR2 YYNGEE. CDR3 amino acids: CASSVAGRSTEAFF. The CDR3 DNA sequence: TGTGCCAGCAGCGTAGCTGGGAGGAGCACTGAAGCTTTCTTT.

DNA for the CDR3: TGTGCCAGCCACAGGGGGTCCAATCAGCCCCAGCATTTT. It translates to CASHRGSNQPQHF. The chain employs TRBV2 and TRBJ1-5, with TRBD1 matching 8 bases. The CDR3 has 13 amino acids. The V gene end was trimmed by 8 bases and the J gene end by 3 bases; junction bases not matched to a gene: 3. CDR1 and CDR2 from the germline V gene are SNHLY and FYNNEI. The complete variable domain, with remaining parts taken from reference TRBV2 and TRBJ1-5, reads EPEVTQTPSHQVTQMGQEVILRCVPISNHLYFYWYRQILGQKVEFLVSFYNNEISEKSEIFDDQFSVERPDGSNFTLKIRSTKLEDSAMYFCASHRGSNQPQHFGDGTRLSIL.

This rearrangement joins TRBV6-5 to TRBJ2-7, with a weak D call TRBD2 (5 bases). CDR3 length: 14 residues. The germline V gene has CDR1 MNHEY and CDR2 SVGAGI. The V end lost 2 bases, the J end lost 1 base, and 9 bases lay between the germline ends. The CDR3 region is CASSYGRGSYEQYF. Written as DNA, the CDR3 is TGTGCCAGCAGTTACGGGCGCGGGTCCTACGAGCAGTACTTC.

CDR3 coding DNA: TGTGCCACCAGCGGAGCCGGGGGGGCTTACAATGAGCAGTTCTTC. It translates to CATSGAGGAYNEQFF. The V gene is TRBV15, the J gene TRBJ2-1; 8 positions agree with TRBD2. Germline V gene lookup returns CDR1 LNHNV and CDR2 YYDKDF (reference sequence). This CDR3 has 15 amino acids. The ends lost 5 bases at V and 4 bases at J; junction bases unmatched: 7.